Listed here is a single T cell receptor beta chain. Its antigen is unidentified. This sample was taken from a study of cytomegalovirus exposure and HLA in healthy donors. Overall study: Early released data had about 80 million unique TCRs, all coming from HLA-typed donors.

PCR amplification relied on 60 Vbeta primers (plus 13 Jbeta primers). Data came from immunoSEQ multiplex PCR; TCRdb stores just in-frame clones and leaves some out. The sample includes some 170,000 clones, roughly three quarters of them seen just once. Trimming pared 2 bases from V and 10 bases from J, leaving 12 bases between. The CDR3 extends over 13 amino acids. CDR1 is MNHEY and CDR2 is SMNVEV in the germline V gene (reference sequence). Study-level points and caveats: Among donors in an Asian-associated ancestry cluster, a later analysis reportedly found fewer N-insertions than the roughly 700-donor mean. The authors listed approximately 160 TCR beta chains as cytomegalovirus-associated.

What was sequenced was PBMCs. This sequence was found in a man in his 60s in good health and CMV-seronegative. The chain employs TRBV27 and TRBJ2-1, with a tentative D call TRBD2 (6 bases). The CDR3 loop is CASSLPDGGEQFF. The CDR3 DNA is TGTGCCAGCAGTTTACCCGACGGGGGAGAGCAGTTCTTC.